The 23 T cell receptor beta chains below were found in one sample sequenced in a study of blood T cells in healthy people across ages (dated by TCRdb to the mid-2010s). The receptor library was made with 5' RACE. The sequencer was an Illumina HiSeq 2500. A second PCR of about 6 to 11 cycles was performed with a sample-barcoded 5' primer and a J-beta primer mix. TCRdb trimmed public reads at Q25 via fastp, called clones via MiXCR and kept in-frame beta chains. Rows are unified per CDR3 protein, each entry keeping the most common DNA and genes. For this sample the table gives around 800,000 distinct CDR3 sequences, of which roughly 24% were detected only once. 2.5% to 3.5% of the sample is held by the ten biggest clonotypes. This sample also appeared in a second study, on T cells of mothers and their children.

The sequenced material came from blood. These receptors were taken from a boy younger than 18 in good health.

The chain couples TRBV15 to TRBJ1-1, with a possible D match to TRBD1 (6 bases). V dropped 6 bases and J dropped 3 bases, with 14 bases sitting between them. This CDR3 comprises 14 residues. The germline CDR1 and CDR2 sequences are LNHNV and YYDKDF (reference sequence). CDR3 loop: CATRDSQWHTEAFF. For the CDR3, the DNA is TGTGCCACCAGGGACAGTCAGTGGCACACTGAAGCTTTCTTT.

This clonotype has just a few counts. The chain combines TRBV25-1 with TRBJ2-1; weak D call: TRBD1 (5 bases). V gave up 2 bases and J gave up 5 bases, with 13 bases separating them. CDR3 size: 15 residues. Germline assignment: CDR1 MGHDK and CDR2 SYGVNS. CDR3 region: CASSEETGRDNEQFF. In DNA, the CDR3 is TGTGCCAGCAGTGAAGAAACAGGTCGGGACAATGAGCAGTTCTTC.

As regards this clonotype: One end of the junction does not line up with germline, which may come from a read error. This rearrangement joins TRBV12-3 or TRBV12-4 to TRBJ2-5; D gene ambiguous. This CDR3 has 15 residues. CDR3 sequence (DNA): TGTGCCAGCAGCCTCCGATCCGGGTCCTACAATGAGCAGCTCTTC. Amino acids: CASSLRSGSYNEQLF.

The rearrangement links TRBV7-3 to TRBJ2-5; 10 positions match TRBD2. The end of the DNA is better explained by TRBJ2-7, so the J call may be wrong. The V gene's germline CDR1 is SGHTA and CDR2 FQGTGA. CDR3 length: 15 amino acids. The CDR3 DNA follows: TGTGCCAGCAGCTCCCGCAGCGGGGGGGCCTACGAGCAGTACTTC. Protein product: CASSSRSGGAYEQYF.

The genes are TRBV25-1 and TRBJ2-5; a weak D match, TRBD1 (7 bases). The length of the CDR3 is 16 residues. The germline V and J ends were trimmed by 0 bases and 2 bases, with 13 bases remaining between them. Germline V lookup: CDR1 MGHDK, CDR2 SYGVNS. Here the CDR3 reads CASSEYRRGDQETQYF. The CDR3 DNA follows: TGTGCCAGCAGTGAATATCGCAGGGGGGATCAAGAGACCCAGTACTTC.

This chain links TRBV7-3 with TRBJ2-1; TRBD2 matches at 12 bases. CDR1 is SGHTA and CDR2 is FQGTGA in the germline V gene. This CDR3 is 15 amino acids long. The J segment lost 7 bases and the V segment lost 4 bases, leaving 5 bases of the junction unmatched. The CDR3 here is CASSYTSGGLNEQFF. CDR3 DNA: TGTGCCAGCAGCTACACTAGCGGGGGGTTGAATGAGCAGTTCTTC.

In this sample, this clonotype turned up once. The chain combines TRBV5-1 with TRBJ1-2, with TRBD1 matching over 8 bases. The germline V gene encodes CDR1 SGHRS and CDR2 YFSETQ. With 9 bases clipped from V and 0 bases from J, the junction kept 10 bases outside the gene matches. This CDR3 has 15 amino acids. The CDR3, as DNA: TGCGCCACCGCCCCTGGGGACAGGACTAACTATGGCTACACCTTC. Translated, it gives CATAPGDRTNYGYTF.

The V call is TRBV21-1, the J call TRBJ2-1; the table's D call of TRBD1 was not tested on the DNA. TRBV21-1 corresponds to a pseudogene. The CDR3 contains 13 residues. The CDR3 DNA reads TGTGCCCCCGAGGGGGGCGACAACAATGAGCAGTTCTTC. It translates to CAPEGGDNNEQFF.

This clonotype was observed a handful of times. Given the absence of the conserved phenylalanine or tryptophan at the CDR3 end, a read error is likely. The J gene is TRBJ2-5, the V gene TRBV4-1, with 7 bases fitting TRBD2. Germline values: CDR1 MGHRA, CDR2 YSYEKL. Germline trimming cut 1 base from V and 5 bases from J; bases unmatched to any gene: 4. The CDR3 extends over 14 amino acids. CDR3 coding DNA: TGCGCCAGCAGCCAAGCGGGGGGAGGCGAGACCCAGTACCTC. Amino acids: CASSQAGGGETQYL.

The chain recombines TRBV19 with TRBJ1-4; D is unresolved. Trimming took 8 bases from V and 0 from J, leaving 7 bases between them. The CDR3 length is 13 residues. Germline V gene data show CDR1 as LNHDA and CDR2 as SQIVND (reference sequence). Here the CDR3 DNA reads TGTGCCAGTCGAGCGACAACTAATGAAAAACTGTTTTTT. This encodes CASRATTNEKLFF.

Worth noting for this clonotype: The limits of the CDR3 on the DNA are not certain, so only TCRdb's listed CDR3 is given. The chain is built from TRBV29-1 and TRBJ1-2; the table's D call, TRBD1, was not checked against the DNA. The CDR3 is 15 residues long, ends included. CDR1 is SQVTM and CDR2 is ANQGSEA in the germline V gene. CDR3 residues: CSVRTWTGGIYGCTF.

On this clonotype itself: One end of the junction fails to match germline, which may point to a read error. The chain joins TRBV7-8 to TRBJ2-3; 7 bases fit TRBD1. The germline V gene has CDR1 SGHVS and CDR2 FQNEAQ. The CDR3 has 17 residues. CDR3 sequence: CASSFIRGDSPTDTRYF. The CDR3 DNA reads as TGTGCCAGCAGTTTTATTAGAGGGGACAGTCCCACAGATACGCGGTATTTT.

V gene TRBV3-1 combines with J gene TRBJ2-7; tentative D call: TRBD2 (5 bases). The J call may be incorrect, as the DNA end agrees better with TRBJ2-1. This CDR3 comprises 13 residues. In germline, CDR1 is LGHDT, CDR2 YNNKEL (reference sequence). This CDR3 is CASSHGGRNEQFF. The CDR3 coding sequence is TGTGCCAGCAGCCACGGAGGTCGCAATGAGCAGTTCTTC.

This rearrangement joins TRBV3-1 to TRBJ2-6; D is uncertain. This CDR3 comprises 16 residues. The V and J ends lost 1 base and 1 base respectively, with 8 bases between them. CDR1 and CDR2 from the germline V gene are LGHDT and YNNKEL (reference sequence). The CDR3, as DNA: TGTGCCAGCAGCCAAGGGGGTGCATCTGGGGCCAACGTCCTGACTTTC. Its translation is CASSQGGASGANVLTF.

Concerning this clonotype itself: The junction does not match germline at one end; this may be a read error. The V gene is TRBV5-1, the J gene TRBJ2-3; 11 nucleotides align to TRBD2. The CDR3 has 16 residues. Looked up from germline, CDR1 is SGHRS and CDR2 is YFSETQ. CDR3 in DNA: TGCGCCAGCAGCTTGGGGCTAGCGGGGGGTACAGGTACGCAGTATTTT. Translating gives CASSLGLAGGTGTQYF.

Only a few counts were recorded for this clonotype. The rearrangement uses TRBV3-1 and TRBJ2-5, with D perhaps matching TRBD1 (5 bases). V lost 4 bases to trimming and J lost 1 base, with 10 bases between them. The germline V gene encodes CDR1 LGHDT and CDR2 YNNKEL (reference sequence). The CDR3 is made up of 14 amino acids. The CDR3 DNA reads as TGTGCCAGCAGCCTCAGGGCGCCCCAAGAGACCCAGTACTTC. This codes for CASSLRAPQETQYF.

In this sample, this clonotype turned up a few times. The rearrangement joins TRBV28 to TRBJ2-1; 8 nucleotides align to TRBD2. The CDR3 extends over 15 amino acids. Germline V gives CDR1 MDHEN, CDR2 SYDVKM. The V gene end was trimmed by 4 bases and the J gene end by 5 bases; junction bases not matched to a gene: 7. The CDR3 coding sequence is TGTGCCAGCAGTTCAATAGCGGGAAGCGACAATGAGCAGTTCTTC. Translation gives CASSSIAGSDNEQFF.

The chain uses TRBV12-3 or TRBV12-4 and TRBJ2-5; D is perhaps TRBD1 (6 bases). V lost 3 bases, J lost 0 bases, and 20 bases lay in between. The CDR3 sequence is 18 residues long. This CDR3 reads CASSFNAIQGSYQETQYF. Here the CDR3 DNA reads TGTGCCAGCAGTTTTAACGCGATACAGGGATCGTACCAAGAGACCCAGTACTTC.

V usage is TRBV6-2 or TRBV6-3 and J usage is TRBJ1-1, with unresolved D. Trimming cost V 0 bases and J 2 bases, with 7 bases left between them. In germline, CDR1 is MNHEY, CDR2 SVGEGT. There are 14 residues in the CDR3. The DNA of the CDR3 is TGTGCCAGCAGTTACTCATCAGTCAACACTGAAGCTTTCTTT. It encodes CASSYSSVNTEAFF.

The genes are TRBV6-5 and TRBJ1-4, with D uncertain. Deletions cut 5 bases from V and 0 bases from J, with 7 bases between. This CDR3 is 14 amino acids long. Germline lookup yields CDR1 MNHEY and CDR2 SVGAGI. The chain's CDR3 is CASSTSATNEKLFF. Written as DNA, the CDR3 is TGTGCCAGCAGTACCAGTGCAACTAATGAAAAACTGTTTTTT.

The chain couples TRBV5-1 to TRBJ2-1; D remains ambiguous. The germline CDR1 and CDR2 sequences are SGHRS and YFSETQ. CDR3 length: 13 residues. V lost 1 base to trimming and J lost 7 bases, with 9 bases between them. CDR3 region: CASSLYTGNEQFF. The CDR3 DNA follows: TGCGCCAGCAGCTTGTACACGGGTAATGAGCAGTTCTTC.

This clonotype occurred many times. The rearrangement joins TRBV27 to TRBJ2-5; D unclear. The CDR3 totals 14 residues. Germline V gene data show CDR1 as MNHEY and CDR2 as SMNVEV (reference sequence). Trimming took 0 bases from V and 5 from J, leaving 10 bases between them. CDR3 loop: CASSLSPRWETQYF. The CDR3 region has the DNA TGTGCCAGCAGTTTATCCCCTAGATGGGAGACCCAGTACTTC.

The sample holds a few counts of this clonotype. The V call is TRBV18, the J call TRBJ1-5; D not certain. Trimming removed 3 bases from V and 3 bases from J, with 6 bases in between. Germline CDR1 and CDR2: KGHSH and LQKENI. The CDR3 totals 13 residues. The CDR3 protein is CASSPGINQPQHF. As DNA, the CDR3 is TGTGCCAGCTCACCGGGGATCAATCAGCCCCAGCATTTT.